Following are 18 T cell receptor beta chains from one sample sequenced in a study of blood T cell repertoires in COVID-19. The assay was immunoSEQ multiplex PCR, and TCRdb's table has in-frame clones only and misses some. The sample contains approximately 150,000 clones, around 87% of which appear only once. The sample taken for sequencing was PBMCs or T cells enriched from blood (not recorded which). These receptors were obtained from a middle-aged woman who had been exposed to COVID-19.

Only a few counts were recorded for this clone. The genes are TRBV28 and TRBJ2-7; a possible D gene is TRBD1 (6 bases). This CDR3 spans 16 amino acids. Trimming stripped 4 bases from V and 0 bases from J, with 16 bases between. Germline lookup yields CDR1 MDHEN and CDR2 SYDVKM. Here the CDR3 reads CASSSFGDKSSYEQYF. The CDR3 nucleotides read TGTGCCAGCAGTTCGTTCGGGGACAAGAGCTCCTACGAGCAGTACTTC.

The rearrangement joins TRBV5-1 to TRBJ1-6; D is undetermined. The CDR3 has 15 amino acids. Germline-derived CDR1 and CDR2 are SGHRS and YFSETQ. Trimming took off 0 bases at V and 10 bases at J, with 14 bases between the two ends. As DNA, the CDR3 is TGCGCCAGCAGCTTGGGGATTGGGAGTGGATCACCCCTCCACTTT. Translating it yields CASSLGIGSGSPLHF. The full variable domain, in which reference TRBV5-1 and TRBJ1-6 provide the parts outside the CDR3, is KAGVTQTPRYLIKTRGQQVTLSCSPISGHRSVSWYQQTPGQGLQFLFEYFSETQRNKGNFPGRFSGRQFSNSRSEMNVSTLELGDSALYLCASSLGIGSGSPLHFGNGTRLTVT.

The rearrangement joins TRBV4-1 to TRBJ1-5, with D unclear. With 0 bases removed from V and 12 bases from J, the gap between germline ends came to 15 bases. Germline V gene data show CDR1 as MGHRA and CDR2 as YSYEKL. The CDR3 has 14 residues. Here the CDR3 reads CASSQDSYGDHQHF. CDR3 DNA sequence: TGCGCCAGCAGCCAAGATTCTTACGGAGACCACCAGCATTTT.

The chain carries TRBV6-2 or TRBV6-3 and TRBJ2-1, with D tentatively TRBD2 (6 bases). V was cut by 2 bases and J by 3 bases, with 11 bases left in between. CDR3 length: 15 amino acids. The germline V gene encodes CDR1 MNHEY and CDR2 SVGEGT. DNA for the CDR3: TGTGCCAGCAGTTACACCGGACTAAACTACAATGAGCAGTTCTTC. This sequence encodes CASSYTGLNYNEQFF.

This chain uses TRBV2 with TRBJ2-5, with TRBD2 as a possible D gene (5 bases). Trimming removed 7 bases from V and 1 base from J, with 10 bases in between. Germline V CDR1 and CDR2: SNHLY, FYNNEI. The CDR3 is 13 residues long. CDR3 sequence: CASTQRSQETQYF. CDR3 in DNA: TGTGCCAGCACGCAGCGGAGCCAAGAGACCCAGTACTTC.

V and J are TRBV6-5 and TRBJ1-1; D may be TRBD1 (5 bases). The CDR3 extends over 14 amino acids. CDR1 is MNHEY, CDR2 SVGAGI, per germline. With 6 bases removed from V and 3 bases from J, the gap between germline ends came to 14 bases. The CDR3, as DNA: TGTGCCAGCAGCCTAATACAGGAATACACTGAAGCTTTCTTT. Translation gives CASSLIQEYTEAFF.

Only one count was recorded for this clone. The chain employs TRBV4-3 and TRBJ2-7; maybe TRBD2 (6 bases). The CDR3 runs to 16 residues. Germline V lookup: CDR1 LGHNA, CDR2 YSLEER. V was pared by 4 bases and J by 0 bases, with 16 bases between. CDR3 sequence reads: CASSPMGGVSSYEQYF. The CDR3 nucleotides are TGCGCCAGCAGCCCGATGGGAGGCGTGAGCTCCTACGAGCAGTACTTC.

The chain links TRBV2 to TRBJ2-5; D may be TRBD1 (6 bases). There are 13 residues in the CDR3. CDR1 is SNHLY, CDR2 FYNNEI, per germline. V lost 5 bases and J 2 bases, leaving 9 bases between the germline ends. The CDR3 is CASSRDTQETQYF. CDR3 DNA sequence: TGTGCCAGCAGTAGGGACACTCAAGAGACCCAGTACTTC.

The chain couples TRBV28 to TRBJ1-5, with 9 bases lining up with TRBD1. There are 12 residues in the CDR3. V was pared by 3 bases and J by 15 bases, with 6 bases of the junction left unmatched. The V gene's germline CDR1 is MDHEN and CDR2 SYDVKM. The DNA for the CDR3 is TGTGCCAGCAGTTTGGGGGGACAGGGAGGGCATTTT. Translation gives CASSLGGQGGHF.

The rearrangement joins TRBV12-3 or TRBV12-4 to TRBJ2-7; tentative D call: TRBD1 (5 bases). This CDR3 is built from 13 residues. The V end was cut by 7 bases, the J end by 7 bases, with 17 bases between. The CDR3 reads CASTRSGRGEQYF. CDR3 DNA sequence: TGTGCCAGCACAAGATCGGGTAGGGGAGAGCAGTACTTC.

This clone was recorded a few times. This chain links TRBV5-1 with TRBJ2-4; D not resolved. The CDR3 runs 14 residues. Trimming stripped 2 bases from V and 0 bases from J, with 6 bases between. In germline, CDR1 is SGHRS, CDR2 YFSETQ. CDR3 sequence: CASSFDSAKNIQYF. CDR3 DNA: TGCGCCAGCAGCTTCGACTCAGCCAAAAACATTCAGTACTTC.

CDR3: CASSQRQDLNTEAFF. CDR3 sequence (DNA): TGTGCCAGCAGCCAACGACAAGACCTGAACACTGAAGCTTTCTTT. The rearrangement uses TRBV3-1 (or the pseudogene TRBV3-2) and TRBJ1-1; D ambiguous. CDR3 length equals 15 residues. Trimming removed 2 bases from V and 0 bases from J, with 10 bases in between. Germline V gene data show CDR1 as LGHDT and CDR2 as YNNKEL (reference sequence).

The chain carries TRBV6-5 and TRBJ1-3; 8 bases are a match to TRBD1. CDR1 is MNHEY, CDR2 SVGAGI, per germline. This CDR3 comprises 14 residues. Trimming cost V 5 bases and J 8 bases; bases outside gene matches: 8. The DNA of the CDR3 is TGTGCCAGCAGTCCTGGGACAGGCGCAGACACCATATATTTT. As protein: CASSPGTGADTIYF.

The chain has TRBV6-2 or TRBV6-3 and TRBJ1-2; TRBD1 aligns across 9 bases. Germline V gives CDR1 MNHEY, CDR2 SVGEGT. CDR3 length equals 16 residues. V was clipped by 5 bases and J by 8 bases; unmatched bases: 15. In DNA, the CDR3 is TGTGCCAGCAGTCGAACAAGTAAGGGACAGGGAGGCGGCTACACCTTC. This translates into CASSRTSKGQGGGYTF.

This clone was counted many times. The chain uses TRBV6-5 and TRBJ1-5; D gene ambiguous. This CDR3 spans 13 amino acids. Germline CDR1 is MNHEY and CDR2 is SVGAGI. Trimming removed 11 bases from V and 3 bases from J, with 14 bases in between. The chain's CDR3 is CACQNEFNQPQHF. In DNA form, the CDR3 reads TGTGCCTGCCAAAATGAGTTCAATCAGCCCCAGCATTTT.

The rearrangement joins TRBV7-9 to TRBJ2-3; 12 bases line up with TRBD2. This CDR3 contains 19 residues. V trimming: 5 bases; J trimming: 5 bases; junction bases outside the gene matches: 17. CDR1 and CDR2 (germline): SEHNR, FQNEAQ (reference sequence). This CDR3 is CASSQGLAGSFGMEDTQYF. CDR3 in DNA: TGTGCCAGCAGCCAAGGACTAGCGGGGAGCTTTGGTATGGAAGATACGCAGTATTTT. Full variable domain (missing parts from reference TRBV7-9 and TRBJ2-3): DTGVSQNPRHKITKRGQNVTFRCDPISEHNRLYWYRQTLGQGPEFLTYFQNEAQLEKSRLLSDRFSAERPKGSFSTLEIQRTEQGDSAMYLCASSQGLAGSFGMEDTQYFGPGTRLTVL.

The genes are TRBV9 and TRBJ2-3; TRBD2 matches at 10 bases. This CDR3 is built from 18 residues. The J segment lost 4 bases and the V segment lost 10 bases, leaving 21 bases of the junction unmatched. Per germline, CDR1 SGDLS and CDR2 YYNGEE. The CDR3 bases are TGTGCCCTGGGTCGGCCCAAAGCCGGGACTAGCGCCGCAGATACGCAGTATTTT. Its translation: CALGRPKAGTSAADTQYF.

The chain has TRBV5-1 and TRBJ2-5; 7 nucleotides line up with TRBD1. Looked up from germline, CDR1 is SGHRS and CDR2 is YFSETQ. The CDR3 has 15 residues. After removal of 0 bases from V and 5 bases from J, the junction contained 7 bases not matched to a gene. The CDR3 DNA reads as TGCGCCAGCAGCTTGGAACAGGGGCGCCGGGAGACCCAGTACTTC. Translation: CASSLEQGRRETQYF.